This is a list of T cell receptor beta chains from one sample in a study of shared clonotypes between healthy human individuals. Assay: immunoSEQ multiplex PCR; the TCRdb copy retains only in-frame clones and omits some. The profile shows more than 500,000 clones, roughly 95% of them singletons. The sequencing sample was made of naive CD8+ T cells sorted from blood. These receptors came from a woman aged 30 to 39 in good health. Both conserved end residues are part of each CDR3. Each record gives: J gene, clone size, D gene, V gene, CDR3 length, CDR3 protein, CDR3 DNA. D genes are given only for firm matches. Not all rows give a size; the values are once, few, many and, for expanded clones, a class.

J gene: TRBJ2-1; clone size: -; D gene: TRBD2; V gene: TRBV5-4; CDR3 length: 18; CDR3 protein: CASSARLAGLRGEHEQFF; CDR3 DNA: TGTGCCAGCAGCGCCAGACTAGCGGGGTTGAGGGGGGAGCATGAGCAGTTCTTC
J gene: TRBJ2-2; clone size: -; D gene: -; V gene: TRBV9; CDR3 length: 15; CDR3 protein: CASSEAGDIGGELFF; CDR3 DNA: TGTGCCAGCAGCGAGGCTGGGGATATAGGAGGGGAGCTGTTTTTT
J gene: TRBJ2-3; clone size: -; D gene: -; V gene: TRBV5-4; CDR3 length: 14; CDR3 protein: CASSPPSSTDTQYF; CDR3 DNA: TGTGCCAGCAGCCCACCCAGCTCCACAGATACGCAGTATTTT
J gene: TRBJ2-5; clone size: -; D gene: -; V gene: TRBV10-2; CDR3 length: 13; CDR3 protein: CASGGGHPGPQYF; CDR3 DNA: TGCGCCAGCGGGGGGGGACACCCTGGGCCCCAGTACTTC
J gene: TRBJ2-5; clone size: -; D gene: -; V gene: TRBV5-8; CDR3 length: 15; CDR3 protein: CASSFDWGEQETQYF; CDR3 DNA: TGTGCCAGCAGCTTTGATTGGGGGGAGCAAGAGACCCAGTACTTC
J gene: TRBJ2-5; clone size: -; D gene: -; V gene: TRBV27; CDR3 length: 13; CDR3 protein: CASSFRGKETQYF; CDR3 DNA: TGTGCCAGCAGTTTTCGCGGAAAAGAGACCCAGTACTTC
J gene: TRBJ2-1; clone size: -; D gene: -; V gene: TRBV7-9; CDR3 length: 16; CDR3 protein: CASSLRGLVSYNEQFF; CDR3 DNA: TGTGCCAGCAGCTTACGGGGGCTTGTTTCCTACAATGAGCAGTTCTTC
J gene: TRBJ1-2; clone size: once; D gene: TRBD1; V gene: TRBV4-1; CDR3 length: 15; CDR3 protein: CASSQLGQGADGYTF; CDR3 DNA: TGCGCCAGCAGCCAACTAGGACAGGGGGCGGATGGCTACACCTTC
J gene: TRBJ2-7; clone size: -; D gene: TRBD2; V gene: TRBV19; CDR3 length: 14; CDR3 protein: CASKLAAEAYEQYF; CDR3 DNA: TGTGCCAGCAAACTAGCGGCGGAGGCCTACGAGCAGTACTTC
J gene: TRBJ1-6; clone size: -; D gene: TRBD1; V gene: TRBV5-4; CDR3 length: 16; CDR3 protein: CASSFGTGKSNSPLHF; CDR3 DNA: TGTGCCAGCAGCTTCGGGACAGGGAAAAGCAATTCACCCCTCCACTTT
J gene: TRBJ1-2; clone size: -; D gene: -; V gene: TRBV7-2; CDR3 length: 15; CDR3 protein: CASSPGETSNYGYTF; CDR3 DNA: TGTGCCAGCAGCCCCGGTGAGACCTCTAACTATGGCTACACCTTC
J gene: TRBJ1-1; clone size: -; D gene: -; V gene: TRBV1; CDR3 length: 14; CDR3 protein: CTSSQDLGDTEAFF; CDR3 DNA: TGCACCAGCAGCCAAGATCTGGGGGACACTGAAGCTTTCTTT
J gene: TRBJ1-4; clone size: -; D gene: TRBD1; V gene: TRBV27; CDR3 length: 14; CDR3 protein: CASSPTGGNEKLFF; CDR3 DNA: TGTGCCAGCAGTCCGACAGGGGGGAATGAAAAACTGTTTTTT
J gene: TRBJ2-1; clone size: -; D gene: TRBD2; V gene: TRBV9; CDR3 length: 17; CDR3 protein: CASSAVPREGAYNEQFF; CDR3 DNA: TGTGCCAGCAGCGCGGTCCCTAGGGAGGGCGCCTACAATGAGCAGTTCTTC
J gene: TRBJ1-1; clone size: -; D gene: TRBD1; V gene: TRBV5-1; CDR3 length: 14; CDR3 protein: CASSPGQGNTEAFF; CDR3 DNA: TGCGCCAGCAGCCCGGGACAGGGGAACACTGAAGCTTTCTTT
J gene: TRBJ2-2; clone size: -; D gene: -; V gene: TRBV7-2; CDR3 length: 15; CDR3 protein: CASPTLAAYTGELFF; CDR3 DNA: TGTGCCAGCCCCACATTAGCGGCCTACACCGGGGAGCTGTTTTTT
J gene: TRBJ2-7; clone size: once; D gene: -; V gene: TRBV19; CDR3 length: 14; CDR3 protein: CATHGDVGPYEQYF; CDR3 DNA: TGTGCCACCCACGGGGACGTTGGCCCCTACGAGCAGTACTTC
J gene: TRBJ1-1; clone size: -; D gene: -; V gene: TRBV11-2; CDR3 length: 14; CDR3 protein: CASSLNRENTEAFF; CDR3 DNA: TGTGCCAGCAGCTTAAACAGGGAAAATACTGAAGCTTTCTTT
J gene: TRBJ2-2; clone size: -; D gene: -; V gene: TRBV9; CDR3 length: 15; CDR3 protein: CASSQGTQNTGELFF; CDR3 DNA: TGTGCCAGCAGCCAAGGGACCCAGAACACCGGGGAGCTGTTTTTT
J gene: TRBJ1-1; clone size: -; D gene: -; V gene: TRBV13; CDR3 length: 14; CDR3 protein: CASSLEGLGTEAFF; CDR3 DNA: TGTGCCAGCAGCTTAGAGGGACTAGGCACTGAAGCTTTCTTT
J gene: TRBJ2-3; clone size: -; D gene: -; V gene: TRBV6-6; CDR3 length: 15; CDR3 protein: CASSALFGERDTQYF; CDR3 DNA: TGTGCCAGCAGTGCCCTTTTTGGGGAGCGAGATACGCAGTATTTT
J gene: TRBJ2-7; clone size: -; D gene: TRBD1; V gene: TRBV30; CDR3 length: 13; CDR3 protein: CALTGGVSYEQYF; CDR3 DNA: TGTGCCTTGACAGGGGGCGTCAGCTACGAGCAGTACTTC
J gene: TRBJ1-2; clone size: -; D gene: TRBD1; V gene: TRBV13; CDR3 length: 13; CDR3 protein: CATRGPGQYGYTF; CDR3 DNA: TGTGCCACCCGAGGCCCGGGACAGTATGGCTACACCTTC
J gene: TRBJ2-1; clone size: -; D gene: TRBD2; V gene: TRBV2; CDR3 length: 17; CDR3 protein: CASSRERGEGPYNEQFF; CDR3 DNA: TGTGCCAGCAGTCGAGAACGTGGGGAGGGCCCCTACAATGAGCAGTTCTTC
J gene: TRBJ2-7; clone size: -; D gene: TRBD2; V gene: TRBV13; CDR3 length: 15; CDR3 protein: CASSLGGTSYYEQYF; CDR3 DNA: TGTGCCAGCAGCTTGGGGGGGACTAGCTACTACGAGCAGTACTTC
J gene: TRBJ2-7; clone size: -; D gene: -; V gene: TRBV7-6; CDR3 length: 14; CDR3 protein: CASSSRAGTYEQYF; CDR3 DNA: TGTGCCAGCAGCTCTCGGGCAGGAACCTACGAGCAGTACTTC
J gene: TRBJ2-7; clone size: -; D gene: TRBD1; V gene: TRBV28; CDR3 length: 14; CDR3 protein: CAIGGQVSSYEQYF; CDR3 DNA: TGTGCCATCGGCGGACAGGTCAGCTCCTACGAGCAGTACTTC
J gene: TRBJ1-4; clone size: -; D gene: -; V gene: TRBV6-5; CDR3 length: 16; CDR3 protein: CASSSGTPATNEKLFF; CDR3 DNA: TGTGCCAGCAGTTCCGGGACACCCGCAACTAATGAAAAACTGTTTTTT
J gene: TRBJ2-1; clone size: -; D gene: TRBD2; V gene: TRBV7-9; CDR3 length: 17; CDR3 protein: CASTPRPGTSGINEQFF; CDR3 DNA: TGTGCCAGCACCCCTCGGCCGGGGACTAGCGGGATCAATGAGCAGTTCTTC
J gene: TRBJ2-7; clone size: -; D gene: -; V gene: TRBV5-8; CDR3 length: 18; CDR3 protein: CASSFLSPGRQSSYEQYF; CDR3 DNA: TGTGCCAGCAGCTTCCTCTCACCTGGACGCCAGAGCTCCTACGAGCAGTACTTC
J gene: TRBJ2-7; clone size: -; D gene: -; V gene: TRBV5-4; CDR3 length: 13; CDR3 protein: CASSWDSSYEQYF; CDR3 DNA: TGTGCCAGCAGTTGGGACTCCTCCTACGAGCAGTACTTC
J gene: TRBJ2-7; clone size: -; D gene: -; V gene: TRBV5-6; CDR3 length: 14; CDR3 protein: CASSLTRLSYEQYF; CDR3 DNA: TGTGCCAGCAGCCTGACTAGGTTGTCCTACGAGCAGTACTTC